A selection of T cell receptor beta chains follows, all from one sample in a study of siplizumab effects on memory and regulatory T cells. Produced via immunoSEQ multiplex PCR; TCRdb's table is partial and in-frame only. The sample gives some 110,000 clones, 85% to 95% of which show up once; approximately 0.62% is in the top ten. Sequencing input: Tregs sorted from blood. The receptors were gathered from a human donor in good health. Both conserved end residues are part of each CDR3. Fields, in order: clone size, D gene, J gene, V gene, CDR3 DNA, CDR3 protein. D genes are given only for firm matches. The size field is filled for only some rows; it gives once, few, many or a size class.

clone_size: once
d_call: TRBD2
j_call: TRBJ2-3
v_call: TRBV5-4
cdr3_nt: TGTGCCAGCAGCTTAACTAGCGGCACAGATACGCAGTATTTT
cdr3_aa: CASSLTSGTDTQYF

clone_size: .
d_call: TRBD2
j_call: TRBJ2-2
v_call: TRBV10-2
cdr3_nt: TGCGCCAGCAAGGGAGCTAGCGGGGGGCTAACCGGGGAGCTGTTTTTT
cdr3_aa: CASKGASGGLTGELFF

clone_size: .
d_call: .
j_call: TRBJ1-2
v_call: TRBV29-1
cdr3_nt: TGCAGCGTTGGCCAGGGCCATGGCTACACCTTC
cdr3_aa: CSVGQGHGYTF

clone_size: .
d_call: TRBD1
j_call: TRBJ2-7
v_call: TRBV15
cdr3_nt: TGTGCCACCAGCTATAACCACCCCACAGGGGCCTACGAGCAGTACTTC
cdr3_aa: CATSYNHPTGAYEQYF

clone_size: .
d_call: TRBD1
j_call: TRBJ2-7
v_call: TRBV25-1
cdr3_nt: TGTGCCAGCACCGGGACAGGGTTACACGAGCAGTACTTC
cdr3_aa: CASTGTGLHEQYF

clone_size: .
d_call: TRBD2
j_call: TRBJ2-5
v_call: TRBV5-5
cdr3_nt: TGTGCCAGCAGCCTAACCCTAGCGGGGGGCCCTAGCCAAGAGACCCAGTACTTC
cdr3_aa: CASSLTLAGGPSQETQYF

clone_size: .
d_call: .
j_call: TRBJ1-2
v_call: TRBV25-1
cdr3_nt: TGTGCCAGCAGCCCGTCCGAGCGGGTACTCTATGGCTACACCTTC
cdr3_aa: CASSPSERVLYGYTF

clone_size: .
d_call: TRBD1
j_call: TRBJ1-3
v_call: TRBV9
cdr3_nt: TGTGCCAGCAGCCCCCAGACAGGGGCCAGCTCTGGAAACACCATATATTTT
cdr3_aa: CASSPQTGASSGNTIYF

clone_size: .
d_call: .
j_call: TRBJ2-7
v_call: TRBV15
cdr3_nt: TGTGCCACCAGCAGAACGGTAACCTACGAGCAGTACTTC
cdr3_aa: CATSRTVTYEQYF

clone_size: .
d_call: TRBD1
j_call: TRBJ2-5
v_call: TRBV4-1
cdr3_nt: TGCGCCAGCAGCCGGTCGGGACAGGGGCAACAAGAGACCCAGTACTTC
cdr3_aa: CASSRSGQGQQETQYF

clone_size: .
d_call: TRBD1
j_call: TRBJ2-2
v_call: TRBV18
cdr3_nt: TGTGCCAGCTCACCACTCTCGACAGGGTGGGCCGGGGAGCTGTTTTTT
cdr3_aa: CASSPLSTGWAGELFF

clone_size: once
d_call: TRBD1
j_call: TRBJ2-7
v_call: TRBV7-9
cdr3_nt: TGTGCCAGCAGCTTAGGCGACAGGGGATCCTACGAGCAGTACTTC
cdr3_aa: CASSLGDRGSYEQYF

clone_size: .
d_call: .
j_call: TRBJ2-7
v_call: TRBV11-1
cdr3_nt: TGTGCCAGCAGGGGGGGGCCCGCCGGAGTGCAGTACTTC
cdr3_aa: CASRGGPAGVQYF

clone_size: .
d_call: TRBD1
j_call: TRBJ2-3
v_call: TRBV9
cdr3_nt: TGTGCCAGCAGCGTAGAGGGACAGGGGGTACTCATCACAGATACGCAGTATTTT
cdr3_aa: CASSVEGQGVLITDTQYF

clone_size: .
d_call: .
j_call: TRBJ1-1
v_call: TRBV7-8
cdr3_nt: TGTGCCAGCAAAGTCCAGGACATCCAGAACACTGAAGCTTTCTTT
cdr3_aa: CASKVQDIQNTEAFF

clone_size: .
d_call: .
j_call: TRBJ1-3
v_call: TRBV5-4
cdr3_nt: TGTGCCAGCAGCTTGGAGAGGGGGGATGCTGGAAACACCATATATTTT
cdr3_aa: CASSLERGDAGNTIYF

clone_size: .
d_call: .
j_call: TRBJ1-1
v_call: TRBV25-1
cdr3_nt: TGTGCCAGCAGGACAGTATCTGAAGCTTTCTTT
cdr3_aa: CASRTVSEAFF

clone_size: .
d_call: .
j_call: TRBJ2-3
v_call: TRBV2
cdr3_nt: TGTGCCAGCAGCCACCAGAGGGGGGATACGCAGTATTTT
cdr3_aa: CASSHQRGDTQYF

clone_size: .
d_call: .
j_call: TRBJ2-1
v_call: TRBV6-6
cdr3_nt: TGTGCCAGCTCGGAGGTAGGGATGGGCGTGTTCTTC
cdr3_aa: CASSEVGMGVFF

clone_size: .
d_call: TRBD1
j_call: TRBJ1-3
v_call: TRBV7-2
cdr3_nt: TGTGCCAGCAGCTTAAGGCGGACAGGGAGTTTTGGAAACACCATATATTTT
cdr3_aa: CASSLRRTGSFGNTIYF

clone_size: .
d_call: .
j_call: TRBJ2-5
v_call: TRBV19
cdr3_nt: TGTGCCAGTAGTATTCAAGGTACCCTTATCCAAGAGACCCAGTACTTC
cdr3_aa: CASSIQGTLIQETQYF

clone_size: .
d_call: TRBD1
j_call: TRBJ1-5
v_call: TRBV28
cdr3_nt: TGTGCCAGCAGGACCGGGACAGGGCTTATGAGAGGTCAGCCCCAGCATTTT
cdr3_aa: CASRTGTGLMRGQPQHF

clone_size: .
d_call: .
j_call: TRBJ2-7
v_call: TRBV5-1
cdr3_nt: TGCGCCAGCAGCTTGCTAGCATCGGCTCCCGAGCAGTACTTC
cdr3_aa: CASSLLASAPEQYF

clone_size: .
d_call: .
j_call: TRBJ1-2
v_call: TRBV5-1
cdr3_nt: TGCGCCAGCAGCTTGGTGGGGGGGCGTCTGACCTATGGCTACACCTTC
cdr3_aa: CASSLVGGRLTYGYTF

clone_size: .
d_call: .
j_call: TRBJ2-3
v_call: TRBV10-3
cdr3_nt: TGTGCCATCAGTGATGGCAGGGCGGGAGATACGCAGTATTTT
cdr3_aa: CAISDGRAGDTQYF

clone_size: .
d_call: .
j_call: TRBJ2-7
v_call: TRBV6-6
cdr3_nt: TGTGCCAGCGGAGGGGCTGCCTACGAGCAGTACTTC
cdr3_aa: CASGGAAYEQYF

clone_size: .
d_call: TRBD1
j_call: TRBJ1-5
v_call: TRBV19
cdr3_nt: TGTGCCAGTAGTGCGCGACAGGGTGGTGGGCCCCAGCATTTT
cdr3_aa: CASSARQGGGPQHF

clone_size: once
d_call: TRBD2
j_call: TRBJ2-1
v_call: TRBV4-2
cdr3_nt: TGTGCCAGCAGTAGCGGGGGGGTAGAGTTCTTC
cdr3_aa: CASSSGGVEFF

clone_size: .
d_call: .
j_call: TRBJ1-1
v_call: TRBV5-1
cdr3_nt: TGCGCCAGCAGCTTGGCCGGATACAACACTGAAGCTTTCTTT
cdr3_aa: CASSLAGYNTEAFF

clone_size: .
d_call: TRBD1
j_call: TRBJ1-2
v_call: TRBV27
cdr3_nt: TGTGCCAGCAGTCCGGAGACAGGGGGCGAGGATGGCTACACCTTC
cdr3_aa: CASSPETGGEDGYTF

clone_size: .
d_call: .
j_call: TRBJ1-2
v_call: TRBV10-3
cdr3_nt: TGTGCCATCAGTGATCCAGGGCATGGCTACACCTTC
cdr3_aa: CAISDPGHGYTF

clone_size: .
d_call: .
j_call: TRBJ2-3
v_call: TRBV14
cdr3_nt: TGTGCCAGCAGCCAGGGCACAGATACGCAGTATTTT
cdr3_aa: CASSQGTDTQYF

clone_size: .
d_call: TRBD2
j_call: TRBJ2-3
v_call: TRBV5-1
cdr3_nt: TGCGCCAGCAGCACAGGGATGACTAGCGGAACGGATCCGTATTTT
cdr3_aa: CASSTGMTSGTDPYF

clone_size: .
d_call: TRBD2
j_call: TRBJ2-1
v_call: TRBV27
cdr3_nt: TGTGCCAGCAGTTTATTAGCGGGAGAATCCTACAATGAGCAGTTCTTC
cdr3_aa: CASSLLAGESYNEQFF

clone_size: .
d_call: .
j_call: TRBJ1-5
v_call: TRBV5-5
cdr3_nt: TGTGCCAGCCACTTTGACGGTAATAGCAATCAGCCCCAGCATTTT
cdr3_aa: CASHFDGNSNQPQHF

clone_size: .
d_call: TRBD1
j_call: TRBJ1-1
v_call: TRBV18
cdr3_nt: TGTGCCAGCTCGGCCAGAGGACAGGGCTGGAACACTGAAGCTTTCTTT
cdr3_aa: CASSARGQGWNTEAFF

clone_size: .
d_call: TRBD1
j_call: TRBJ2-1
v_call: TRBV2
cdr3_nt: TGTGCCAGCAGTGGACAGGGCCCCCCGTACAATGAGCAGTTCTTC
cdr3_aa: CASSGQGPPYNEQFF

clone_size: .
d_call: .
j_call: TRBJ1-2
v_call: TRBV6-1
cdr3_nt: TGTGCCAGCACTCCCGTGGCTAACATGGATGGCTACACCTTC
cdr3_aa: CASTPVANMDGYTF

clone_size: once
d_call: .
j_call: TRBJ1-6
v_call: TRBV7-6
cdr3_nt: TGTGCCAGCAGCTTAGGATCAGGGGCCGTACCCTCACCCCTCCACTTT
cdr3_aa: CASSLGSGAVPSPLHF

clone_size: .
d_call: TRBD1
j_call: TRBJ1-5
v_call: TRBV5-4
cdr3_nt: TGTGCCAGCAGCTTGGGTTGGACAGGGCGGAATCAGCCCCAGCATTTT
cdr3_aa: CASSLGWTGRNQPQHF

clone_size: .
d_call: TRBD2
j_call: TRBJ2-5
v_call: TRBV6-1
cdr3_nt: TGTGCCAGCAGTGGGGGACTAGGCGTAGAGACCCAGTACTTC
cdr3_aa: CASSGGLGVETQYF

clone_size: .
d_call: .
j_call: TRBJ1-1
v_call: TRBV4-1
cdr3_nt: TGCGCCAGCAGCCAAAGGGTGCTCACTGAAGCTTTCTTT
cdr3_aa: CASSQRVLTEAFF

clone_size: .
d_call: .
j_call: TRBJ2-1
v_call: TRBV18
cdr3_nt: TGTGCCAGCTCACTGGCTTGGCGTACTGCTTACAATGAGCAGTTCTTC
cdr3_aa: CASSLAWRTAYNEQFF

clone_size: .
d_call: .
j_call: TRBJ1-2
v_call: TRBV6-1
cdr3_nt: TGTGCCAGCAGTGGGAGGAGCCAGAACTATGGCTACACCTTC
cdr3_aa: CASSGRSQNYGYTF

clone_size: .
d_call: .
j_call: TRBJ2-3
v_call: TRBV9
cdr3_nt: TGTGCCAGCAGCGACGGGGAGTACACGCAGTATTTT
cdr3_aa: CASSDGEYTQYF

clone_size: .
d_call: .
j_call: TRBJ2-1
v_call: TRBV7-9
cdr3_nt: TGTGCCAGCAGGACCGCCGGGACCATCGGGGGATGGGAGCAGTTCTTC
cdr3_aa: CASRTAGTIGGWEQFF

clone_size: .
d_call: .
j_call: TRBJ2-7
v_call: TRBV10-3
cdr3_nt: TGTGCCATCAGTTATGACGTAACCTACGAGCAGTACTTC
cdr3_aa: CAISYDVTYEQYF

clone_size: .
d_call: TRBD1
j_call: TRBJ1-5
v_call: TRBV18
cdr3_nt: TGTGCCAGCTCACCGACAGGGTGGAATCAGCCCCAGCATTTT
cdr3_aa: CASSPTGWNQPQHF

clone_size: .
d_call: .
j_call: TRBJ1-2
v_call: TRBV7-9
cdr3_nt: TGTGCCAGCAGCTCAGCCCTGGGGGAGGCTAACTATGGCTACACCTTC
cdr3_aa: CASSSALGEANYGYTF

clone_size: .
d_call: TRBD1
j_call: TRBJ2-5
v_call: TRBV18
cdr3_nt: TGTGCCAGCTCATCCCGGGACAGGGTAATGGAGACCCAGTACTTC
cdr3_aa: CASSSRDRVMETQYF

clone_size: .
d_call: .
j_call: TRBJ1-2
v_call: TRBV7-9
cdr3_nt: TGTGCCAGCAGCCCTACCGGGACCTCGTATGGCTACACCTTC
cdr3_aa: CASSPTGTSYGYTF

clone_size: .
d_call: TRBD1
j_call: TRBJ2-7
v_call: TRBV27
cdr3_nt: TGTGCCAGCATGACGAGGGGACAGGGACTGTACGAGCAGTACTTC
cdr3_aa: CASMTRGQGLYEQYF

clone_size: .
d_call: .
j_call: TRBJ1-1
v_call: TRBV5-4
cdr3_nt: TGTGCCAGCAGCTTGGGGACGGCTATGAACACTGAAGCTTTCTTT
cdr3_aa: CASSLGTAMNTEAFF

clone_size: .
d_call: TRBD2
j_call: TRBJ2-1
v_call: TRBV7-9
cdr3_nt: TGTGCCAGCAACCCGCAGCGGGGGGAGGGCTACAATGAGCAGTTCTTC
cdr3_aa: CASNPQRGEGYNEQFF

clone_size: few
d_call: .
j_call: TRBJ2-7
v_call: TRBV6-1
cdr3_nt: TGTGCCAGCAGTGAAGACACGCTCTACGAGCAGTACTTC
cdr3_aa: CASSEDTLYEQYF

clone_size: once
d_call: .
j_call: TRBJ2-3
v_call: TRBV6-5
cdr3_nt: TGTGCCAGCAGTTACACGCCCGCTGGGGGAGATACGCAGTATTTT
cdr3_aa: CASSYTPAGGDTQYF

clone_size: .
d_call: .
j_call: TRBJ2-7
v_call: TRBV5-6
cdr3_nt: TGTGCCAGCACAAGACCGGGAGAAGCGTCCTACGAGCAGTACTTC
cdr3_aa: CASTRPGEASYEQYF

clone_size: once
d_call: .
j_call: TRBJ2-1
v_call: TRBV27
cdr3_nt: TGTGCCAGCTCGGCCCTCCGGGGCTCCTACAATGAGCAGTTCTTC
cdr3_aa: CASSALRGSYNEQFF

clone_size: .
d_call: .
j_call: TRBJ2-3
v_call: TRBV30
cdr3_nt: TGTGCCTGGAAAGCCCTGAGCACAGATACGCAGTATTTT
cdr3_aa: CAWKALSTDTQYF